These 20 T cell receptor beta chains share one sample of origin, sequenced in a study of cytomegalovirus exposure and HLA in healthy donors. The PCR employed 60 Vbeta primers together with 13 Jbeta primers. Produced via immunoSEQ multiplex PCR; TCRdb's table is partial and in-frame only. This repertoire shows 120,000 or so clones, roughly two thirds found once; its top ten account for about 1.6%. Sequencing input: PBMCs. These receptor sequences come from a man aged 25 to 40 in good health and CMV-seropositive.

The chain couples TRBV7-9 to TRBJ2-3; 8 bases agree with TRBD2. The CDR3 covers 12 residues. Looked up from germline, CDR1 is SEHNR and CDR2 is FQNEAQ (reference sequence). The trim removed 5 bases at V and 10 bases at J, leaving 5 bases unmatched. The CDR3 spells CASSPTSESQYF. In DNA form, the CDR3 reads TGTGCCAGCAGCCCGACTAGCGAATCGCAGTATTTT.

This sequence joins TRBV5-4 and TRBJ2-1; 9 nucleotides match TRBD1. The junction had 10 bases not matched to a gene; V was cut back by 5 bases and J by 7 bases. The germline gives CDR1 SGHNT, CDR2 YYREEE (reference sequence). CDR3 length equals 15 residues. The CDR3 DNA is TGTGCCAGCAGGGCCCGGACAGGGGATACAAATGAGCAGTTCTTC. The encoded protein is CASRARTGDTNEQFF.

V and J are TRBV2 and TRBJ2-1; 8 bases are a match to TRBD2. V lost 6 bases, J lost 6 bases, and 4 bases stayed unmatched. This CDR3 has 13 residues. Per the germline V gene, CDR1 is SNHLY and CDR2 is FYNNEI. CDR3 coding DNA: TGTGCCAGCAGAAGGACTAGCCCCAATGAGCAGTTCTTC. This sequence encodes CASRRTSPNEQFF. The entire variable domain, with the rest obtained from reference TRBV2 and TRBJ2-1, is as follows: EPEVTQTPSHQVTQMGQEVILRCVPISNHLYFYWYRQILGQKVEFLVSFYNNEISEKSEIFDDQFSVERPDGSNFTLKIRSTKLEDSAMYFCASRRTSPNEQFFGPGTRLTVL.

This sequence joins TRBV29-1 and TRBJ2-5; 8 bases are a match to TRBD1. Losses at the gene ends were 7 bases for V and 4 bases for J; bases not matched to a gene: 8. There are 13 residues in the CDR3. Looked up from germline, CDR1 is SQVTM and CDR2 is ANQGSEA. The CDR3 loop reads CSGRTGRGETQYF. The DNA for the CDR3 is TGCAGCGGAAGGACAGGGAGAGGAGAGACCCAGTACTTC. The whole variable domain, filled in from reference TRBV29-1 and TRBJ2-5, reads SAVISQKPSRDICQRGTSLTIQCQVDSQVTMMFWYRQQPGQSLTLIATANQGSEATYESGFVIDKFPISRPNLTFSTLTVSNMSPEDSSIYLCSGRTGRGETQYFGPGTRLLVL.

The gene calls are TRBV7-2 and TRBJ1-2; 11 bases map to TRBD1. Germline V gene lookup returns CDR1 SGHTA and CDR2 FQGNSA. CDR3 length: 13 amino acids. The V and J ends lost 4 bases and 8 bases, in that order; junction bases with no gene match: 3. The CDR3 is CASSWGQGGGYTF. Written as DNA, the CDR3 is TGTGCCAGCAGCTGGGGACAGGGGGGAGGCTACACCTTC. The entire variable domain, with the rest obtained from reference TRBV7-2 and TRBJ1-2, is as follows: GAGVSQSPSNKVTEKGKDVELRCDPISGHTALYWYRQSLGQGLEFLIYFQGNSAPDKSGLPSDRFSAERTGGSVSTLTIQRTQQEDSAVYLCASSWGQGGGYTFGSGTRLTVV.

The rearrangement links TRBV4-1 to TRBJ1-5; TRBD1 agrees at 7 bases. CDR3 length: 14 residues. The V gene's germline CDR1 is MGHRA and CDR2 YSYEKL. V lost 4 bases and J lost 6; bases outside the gene matches: 6. The CDR3 sequence is CASSRGQEVQPQHF. The DNA for the CDR3 is TGCGCCAGCAGCCGCGGACAGGAGGTTCAGCCCCAGCATTTT.

This clone was counted only a few times. This chain uses TRBV5-1 with TRBJ2-1; TRBD2 aligns across 9 bases. CDR1 is SGHRS, CDR2 YFSETQ, per germline. V was clipped by 2 bases and J by 6 bases; unmatched bases: 0. This CDR3 has 13 amino acids. This CDR3 reads CASSLLAGNEQFF. CDR3 nucleotide sequence: TGCGCCAGCAGCTTACTAGCGGGCAATGAGCAGTTCTTC.

This clone was seen only once. The V call is TRBV10-3, the J call TRBJ2-1; TRBD2 matches at 11 bases. The CDR3 has 15 amino acids. V lost 6 bases and J lost 4; bases outside the gene matches: 5. Germline values: CDR1 ENHRY, CDR2 SYGVKD. The CDR3 DNA follows: TGTGCCATCAGCCCGGGACTAGCGGTATACAATGAGCAGTTCTTC. Protein: CAISPGLAVYNEQFF.

CDR3 residues: CASSVTIRDTQYF. The CDR3 nucleotides read TGTGCCAGCAGCGTAACCATCCGGGATACGCAGTATTTT. This chain connects TRBV9 to TRBJ2-3; the D is unclear. Germline V gene data show CDR1 as SGDLS and CDR2 as YYNGEE. V shed 1 base and J shed 6 bases, with 9 bases lying between them. The CDR3 runs 13 residues.

The chain combines TRBV9 with TRBJ2-1, with D tentatively TRBD2 (6 bases). The ends were cut back, 2 bases at V and 0 bases at J, with 18 bases in the middle. Germline V CDR1 and CDR2: SGDLS, YYNGEE. The CDR3 totals 18 residues. The CDR3 is CASSVHPAGTLSYNEQFF. CDR3 sequence (DNA): TGTGCCAGCAGCGTCCATCCCGCGGGAACCCTCTCCTACAATGAGCAGTTCTTC.

The chain joins TRBV5-4 to TRBJ2-2; 9 bases map to TRBD2. The J segment lost 5 bases and the V segment lost 1 base, leaving 6 bases of the junction unmatched. This CDR3 contains 16 residues. Germline V CDR1 and CDR2: SGHNT, YYREEE (reference sequence). Here the CDR3 reads CASSLPSGVGTGELFF. CDR3 nucleotides: TGTGCCAGCAGCTTGCCTAGCGGGGTAGGGACCGGGGAGCTGTTTTTT.

The chain has TRBV6-5 and TRBJ1-6; a possible D gene is TRBD1 (5 bases). The ends were cut back, 2 bases at V and 3 bases at J, with 5 bases in the middle. This CDR3 comprises 14 residues. The germline gives CDR1 MNHEY, CDR2 SVGAGI. As DNA, the CDR3 is TGTGCCAGCAGTTACGACAGCTATAATTCACCCCTCCACTTT. It codes for CASSYDSYNSPLHF.

The chain has TRBV10-3 and TRBJ2-7, with D perhaps matching TRBD2 (6 bases). This CDR3 is built from 12 residues. In germline, CDR1 is ENHRY, CDR2 SYGVKD. V shed 10 bases and J shed 2 bases, with 12 bases lying between them. The CDR3, as DNA: TGTGCCAGTAGCGGAGCCCCCTACGAGCAGTACTTC. It is translated as CASSGAPYEQYF.

The rearrangement links TRBV28 to TRBJ2-7, with 11 bases lining up with TRBD2. CDR1 MDHEN and CDR2 SYDVKM come from the germline V gene. The CDR3 spans 14 residues. V lost 3 bases and J lost 3; bases outside the gene matches: 1. This chain's CDR3 is CASSFSGRGYEQYF. CDR3 bases: TGTGCCAGCAGTTTTAGCGGGAGGGGCTACGAGCAGTACTTC.

This chain's CDR3 is CASSLSPSGANVLTF. Here the CDR3 DNA reads TGTGCCAGCAGCCTAAGCCCCTCTGGGGCCAACGTCCTGACTTTC. This sequence joins TRBV27 and TRBJ2-6; no clear D gene. The CDR3 has 15 residues. CDR1 is MNHEY and CDR2 is SMNVEV in the germline V gene (reference sequence). V was clipped by 6 bases and J by 0 bases, with 9 bases between them. The full variable domain, with the rest looked up from reference TRBV27 and TRBJ2-6, is EAQVTQNPRYLITVTGKKLTVTCSQNMNHEYMSWYRQDPGLGLRQIYYSMNVEVTDKGDVPEGYKVSRKEKRNFPLILESPSPNQTSLYFCASSLSPSGANVLTFGAGSRLTVL.

The chain recombines TRBV5-6 with TRBJ2-1; 9 positions match TRBD1. The junction had 6 bases not matched to a gene; V was cut back by 6 bases and J by 8 bases. The V gene's germline CDR1 is SGHDT and CDR2 YYEEEE. This CDR3 region has 13 residues. The CDR3 DNA reads TGTGCCAGCACCGGGGACAGGGACCATGAGCAGTTCTTC. It specifies CASTGDRDHEQFF.

The J gene is TRBJ2-2, the V gene TRBV9; weak D call: TRBD2 (6 bases). Germline CDR1 and CDR2: SGDLS and YYNGEE. The CDR3 runs 15 residues. Trimming removed 1 base from V and 5 bases from J, with 12 bases in between. As DNA, the CDR3 is TGTGCCAGCAGCGTATTCGGGGGATGGACCGGGGAGCTGTTTTTT. This gives the protein CASSVFGGWTGELFF.

This rearrangement joins TRBV5-1 to TRBJ1-2; D is unclear. The CDR3 has 14 amino acids. The germline CDR1 and CDR2 sequences are SGHRS and YFSETQ. Trimming pared 5 bases from V and 2 bases from J, leaving 13 bases between. The CDR3 nucleotides are TGCGCCAGCAGTGTTTCGATCCAGAACTATGGCTACACCTTC. Translating it yields CASSVSIQNYGYTF.

The rearrangement joins TRBV5-1 to TRBJ2-7, with a possible D match to TRBD1 (5 bases). There are 14 residues in the CDR3. Germline CDR1 and CDR2: SGHRS and YFSETQ. V gave up 0 bases and J gave up 4 bases, with 11 bases separating them. In DNA form, the CDR3 reads TGCGCCAGCAGCTTGGGCAGGGCTTCGTACGAGCAGTACTTC. Translating it yields CASSLGRASYEQYF.

This rearrangement joins TRBV7-9 to TRBJ1-2; a weak D match, TRBD1 (6 bases). Germline CDR1 SEHNR, CDR2 FQNEAQ (reference sequence). Deletions cut 5 bases from V and 10 bases from J, with 20 bases between. The CDR3 has 14 amino acids. CDR3 DNA: TGTGCCAGCAGCCTCTCCTTTCAGGGGAAGGACTACACCTTC. Translation: CASSLSFQGKDYTF.